A selection of T cell receptor beta chains follows, all from one sample in a study of molecular identifiers for immune sequencing clone quantification. TCRdb recomputed calls from the PCR reads with MiXCR, one row per CDR3 protein. The sample includes about 640,000 distinct CDR3 sequences, just under 20% of them seen just once. Sequencing used naive CD8+ T cells from blood, with Jurkat cell RNA spiked in. Receptor source: a human donor in good health. Some libraries in this study had Jurkat cell RNA spiked in. Both conserved end residues are part of each CDR3. A D gene is named only where the DNA matches it firmly. Clone size appears in some rows only: once, few, many, or a class for an expanded clone.

J gene | clone size | D gene | V gene | CDR3 protein | CDR3 DNA
TRBJ2-3 | - | TRBD2 | TRBV7-9 | CASSISGRVDTQYF | TGTGCCAGCAGCATTAGCGGGAGGGTAGATACGCAGTATTTT
TRBJ2-6 | many | - | TRBV18 | CASHEGRPGANVLTF | TGTGCCAGTCACGAGGGGAGGCCCGGGGCCAACGTCCTGACTTTC
TRBJ1-3 | many | - | TRBV5-1 | CASRTGSGNTIYF | TGCGCCAGCAGAACAGGGTCTGGAAACACCATATATTTT
TRBJ1-5 | many | TRBD1 | TRBV19 | CASSIGDRGAGQPQHF | TGTGCCAGTAGTATTGGGGACAGGGGTGCAGGGCAGCCCCAGCATTTT
TRBJ2-7 | - | TRBD2 | TRBV12-3/TRBV12-4 | CASGPGMSGGYEQYF | TGTGCCAGCGGGCCCGGGATGAGCGGGGGCTACGAGCAGTACTTC
TRBJ2-5 | - | - | TRBV19 | CASSQGTLMETQYF | TGTGCCAGTAGCCAGGGGACCCTAATGGAGACCCAGTACTTC
TRBJ2-5 | - | TRBD1 | TRBV7-9 | CASSLVPGQGRGTQYF | TGTGCCAGCAGCTTGGTTCCGGGACAGGGGCGTGGGACCCAGTACTTC
TRBJ2-4 | once | - | TRBV4-1 | CASSQDGAAKNIQYF | TGCGCCAGCAGCCAAGATGGGGCAGCCAAAAACATTCAGTACTTC
TRBJ2-7 | many | - | TRBV7-9 | CASSLVRGSDEQYF | TGTGCCAGCAGCTTAGTGCGGGGTTCGGACGAGCAGTACTTC
TRBJ2-7 | - | TRBD1 | TRBV4-3 | CASSQDRTGKVYEQYF | TGCGCCAGCAGCCAAGATCGGACAGGGAAGGTTTACGAGCAGTACTTC
TRBJ2-1 | - | TRBD2 | TRBV12-3/TRBV12-4 | CASRNSGNPGNEQFF | TGTGCCAGCAGAAATAGCGGGAACCCTGGGAATGAGCAGTTCTTC
TRBJ1-1 | many | - | TRBV30 | CAWSPLWNTEAFF | TGTGCCTGGAGCCCTCTTTGGAACACTGAAGCTTTCTTT
TRBJ2-7 | few | - | TRBV6-5 | CASSQSKYVTYEQYF | TGTGCCAGCAGTCAATCCAAATACGTTACCTACGAGCAGTACTTC
TRBJ1-5 | few | - | TRBV12-3/TRBV12-4 | CASSVGPGNQPQHF | TGTGCCAGCAGTGTGGGCCCCGGAAATCAGCCCCAGCATTTT
TRBJ1-3 | many | - | TRBV7-2 | CASSPGPLSGNTIYF | TGTGCCAGCAGCCCGGGGCCCCTCTCTGGAAACACCATATATTTT
TRBJ1-4 | many | TRBD1 | TRBV5-5 | CASSLGQGKEKLFF | TGTGCCAGCAGCTTGGGACAGGGGAAGGAAAAACTGTTTTTT
TRBJ2-7 | - | - | TRBV20-1 | CSARGHREGQYF | TGCAGTGCTAGGGGACACAGGGAGGGGCAGTACTTC
TRBJ2-1 | - | TRBD2 | TRBV7-8 | CASSLESGDNEQFF | TGTGCCAGCAGCTTAGAAAGCGGGGACAATGAGCAGTTCTTC
TRBJ2-6 | many | - | TRBV4-3 | CASSQAMTGSGANVLTF | TGCGCCAGCAGCCAAGCTATGACTGGCTCTGGGGCCAACGTCCTGACTTTC
TRBJ2-1 | many | TRBD2 | TRBV11-2 | CASSLPRTSGTNEQFF | TGTGCCAGCAGCTTACCCCGGACTAGCGGGACGAATGAGCAGTTCTTC
TRBJ1-6 | - | TRBD1 | TRBV7-6 | CASSLGTGVSPLHF | TGTGCCAGCAGCTTAGGGACAGGGGTTTCACCCCTCCACTTT
TRBJ1-3 | many | - | TRBV12-3/TRBV12-4 | CASDTISGNTIYF | TGTGCCAGCGATACAATCTCTGGAAACACCATATATTTT
TRBJ2-5 | - | TRBD2 | TRBV12-3/TRBV12-4 | CASSSGTSGGKTQHF | TGTGCCAGCAGTTCAGGGACTAGCGGGGGGAAGACCCAGCACTTC
TRBJ2-5 | few | - | TRBV9 | CASSDDLQETQYF | TGTGCCAGCAGCGATGACCTGCAAGAGACCCAGTACTTC
TRBJ2-7 | - | TRBD1 | TRBV7-9 | CASSHYDRGYEQYF | TGTGCCAGCAGCCATTACGACAGGGGGTACGAGCAGTACTTC
TRBJ1-2 | - | TRBD1 | TRBV5-1 | CASSLAGQGTYYGYTF | TGCGCCAGCAGCTTGGCCGGACAGGGAACGTACTATGGCTACACCTTC
TRBJ2-2 | many | - | TRBV29-1 | CSVERYTGELFF | TGCAGCGTTGAAAGGTACACCGGGGAGCTGTTTTTT
TRBJ2-1 | few | TRBD2 | TRBV6-1 | CASSEGVGSGRFSYNEQFF | TGTGCCAGCAGTGAAGGGGTTGGTAGCGGGAGATTCTCCTACAATGAGCAGTTCTTC